This is a list of T cell receptor beta chains from one sample in a study of T cells in Graves' hyperthyroidism and ophthalmopathy. TCRdb analysed the multiplex PCR reads with MiXCR anew, one entry per CDR3 protein. The data hold around 540,000 distinct CDR3 sequences, with 46% observed a single time. What was sequenced was peripheral blood or thyroid tissue (not recorded which). These receptors came from a woman aged 18-35 years with Graves' hyperthyroidism. Each CDR3 is given with its conserved first and last residue. The order of the fields is V gene, clone size, J gene, D gene, CDR3 DNA, CDR3 protein. A D gene is named only where the DNA matches it firmly. Some rows mark clone size as missing; the rest say once, few, many or name a class of expanded clone.

TRBV10-3,-,TRBJ1-1,TRBD1,TGTGCCATCAGTACGGGACAGCACACTGAAGCTTTCTTT,CAISTGQHTEAFF
TRBV11-1,-,TRBJ2-3,-,TGTGCCAGCAGCTTCCGGGGTCTAGTTGGGAGCACAGATACGCAGTATTTT,CASSFRGLVGSTDTQYF
TRBV7-9,few,TRBJ1-1,-,TGTGCCAGCAGCTGGGGGGAAGGTGGTAAGCCTGAAGCTTTCTTT,CASSWGEGGKPEAFF
TRBV7-2,many,TRBJ2-5,-,TGTGCCAGCAGCTTACGTAGCGCACAAGAGACCCAGTACTTC,CASSLRSAQETQYF
TRBV10-2,-,TRBJ2-7,-,TGTGCCAGCAGCCGAGCCCGTCGACTCCTACATACCTACGAGCAGTACTTC,CASSRARRLLHTYEQYF
TRBV5-1,few,TRBJ2-7,-,TGCGCCAGCAGCCCCCCCGACAAGGGCGAGCAGTACTTC,CASSPPDKGEQYF
TRBV29-1,-,TRBJ2-7,-,TGCAGCAGTTACGGACCGTCATCCTACGAGCAGTACTTC,CSSYGPSSYEQYF
TRBV7-2,few,TRBJ2-7,TRBD2,TGTGCCAGCAGCTTCAGAGGGTTGGGAGGGCCCTACGAGCAGTACTTC,CASSFRGLGGPYEQYF
TRBV15,once,TRBJ1-5,TRBD1,TGTGCCTACGGGACAGGACAAAATCAGCCCCAGCATTTT,CAYGTGQNQPQHF
TRBV7-2,-,TRBJ1-4,-,TGTGCCAGCAGCCCCACCTGGGGGAGCGGTGAAAAACTGTTTTTT,CASSPTWGSGEKLFF
TRBV29-1,once,TRBJ2-5,-,TGCAGCGTTGACCGGCAGGGTCAAGAGACCCAGTACTTC,CSVDRQGQETQYF
TRBV2,-,TRBJ1-2,-,TGTGCCAGCAGTGACGGCAGGGAGGCGAATGGCTACACCTTC,CASSDGREANGYTF
TRBV25-1,once,TRBJ1-6,-,TGTGCCAGCTCAAAAGGAGTCCTGGGGGTAGAATCACCCCTCCACTTT,CASSKGVLGVESPLHF
TRBV6-5,-,TRBJ1-2,-,TGTGCCAGCAGTGATGACAGAAAGAACTATGGCTACACCTTC,CASSDDRKNYGYTF
TRBV25-1,-,TRBJ1-5,-,TGTGCCAGCAGCACCCTGGCTCGCAATCAGCCCCAGCATTTT,CASSTLARNQPQHF
TRBV10-3,-,TRBJ2-7,TRBD2,TGTGCCAGCAGTTTAGCGGGGACCTCGAAGCAGTACTTC,CASSLAGTSKQYF
TRBV6-5,few,TRBJ1-5,-,TGTGCCAGCAGTGCAACCAGGGTTGGTCAGCCCCAGCATTTT,CASSATRVGQPQHF
TRBV7-2,-,TRBJ2-5,TRBD2,TGTGCCAGCAGCTCTAGCGGGAGCTGGGCAGAGACCCAGTACTTC,CASSSSGSWAETQYF
TRBV10-3,-,TRBJ1-2,-,TGTGCCAGCACCATGACAGGTCTCTATGGCTACACCTTC,CASTMTGLYGYTF
TRBV12-3/TRBV12-4,few,TRBJ2-7,-,TGTGCCAGCAACATGGACCAGGGGGGTTACGAGCAGTACTTC,CASNMDQGGYEQYF
TRBV29-1,many,TRBJ1-2,-,TGCAGCGTTGATCGAGGGGGGGCTCATGGCTACACCTTC,CSVDRGGAHGYTF
TRBV25-1,-,TRBJ2-7,TRBD1,TGTGCCAGCAGCCCGACAGGGTCTTACTCCTACGAGCAGTACTTC,CASSPTGSYSYEQYF
TRBV7-8,many,TRBJ1-1,-,TGTGCCAGCAGCTTAGCCATCCCAGGCACTGAAGCTTTCTTT,CASSLAIPGTEAFF
TRBV6-5,-,TRBJ2-2,-,TGTGCCAGCAGTTACGGCGGGAACACCGGGGAGCTGTTTTTT,CASSYGGNTGELFF
TRBV12-2,few,TRBJ2-5,-,TGTGCAAGTCGCTTAGCCCCGGACTACCCTGGGACCCAGTACTTC,CASRLAPDYPGTQYF
TRBV20-1,many,TRBJ2-5,-,TGCAGTGCTAGAGGTGGAATGGAGACCCAGTACTTC,CSARGGMETQYF
TRBV2,many,TRBJ2-7,TRBD2,TGTGCCAGCAGTGACATTTGGACTAGTGGCGAGCAGTACTTC,CASSDIWTSGEQYF
TRBV29-1,once,TRBJ1-1,-,TGCAGCGTTGATTCCGGGACACTCTTT,CSVDSGTLF
TRBV7-3,few,TRBJ2-2,-,TGTGCCAGCACAGTGAGGGTCACGAACACCGGGGAGCTGTTTTTT,CASTVRVTNTGELFF
TRBV7-6,-,TRBJ2-5,TRBD1,TGTGCCAGCAGTACCTGGACAGGGGACGGGACCCAGTACTTC,CASSTWTGDGTQYF
TRBV6-4,-,TRBJ1-2,-,TGTGCCAGCAGTCCCCATGGGTGGTTGGACTATGGCTACACCTTC,CASSPHGWLDYGYTF
TRBV11-3,-,TRBJ1-2,TRBD1,TGTGCCAGCAGCGCCCGGACAGGCCCCTATGGCTACACCTTC,CASSARTGPYGYTF
TRBV9,few,TRBJ2-5,TRBD2,TGTGCCAGCAGCGCCTCGGGGGGAAGGGAGACCCAGTACTTC,CASSASGGRETQYF
TRBV19,-,TRBJ2-7,TRBD1,TGTGCCAGTAGTGGGACAGCATACTCCTACGAGCAGTACTTC,CASSGTAYSYEQYF
TRBV20-1,once,TRBJ2-7,TRBD2,TGCAGTGCTAGAGAAGGGGAGGGCGAGCAGTACTTC,CSAREGEGEQYF
TRBV7-3,-,TRBJ2-7,-,TGTGCCAGCACTCGGGACGACTCCTACGAGCAGTACTTC,CASTRDDSYEQYF
TRBV12-3/TRBV12-4,-,TRBJ1-5,-,TGTGCCAGCAGTTTAAAGGGGTGGTCTCAGCCCCAGCATTTT,CASSLKGWSQPQHF
TRBV7-7,many,TRBJ2-2,-,TGTGCTAGCAGTCCTTATTCCGGGGAGCTGTTTTTT,CASSPYSGELFF
TRBV10-3,many,TRBJ1-1,-,TGTGCCATCAGTGAGTCTTCGAACACTGAAGCTTTCTTT,CAISESSNTEAFF
TRBV20-1,-,TRBJ1-5,-,TGCAGTGCTAGAGATCTAGGGGGATGGCTTGATCAGCCCCAGCATTTT,CSARDLGGWLDQPQHF
TRBV7-9,-,TRBJ2-7,TRBD1,TGTGCCAGCAGCCAGAGGACAGGGTTTACCTACGAGCAGTACTTC,CASSQRTGFTYEQYF
TRBV7-9,many,TRBJ2-5,TRBD2,TGTGCCAGCAACGGGGGGGAGACCCAGTACTTC,CASNGGETQYF
TRBV20-1,-,TRBJ2-7,-,TGCAGTGCTAGAGATCCTTGGGGGAGCTCCTACGAGCAGTACTTC,CSARDPWGSSYEQYF
TRBV7-2,few,TRBJ1-2,-,TGTGCCAGCAGCTTAGATTACAAGGGAAGGTATGGCTACACCTTC,CASSLDYKGRYGYTF
TRBV5-1,-,TRBJ2-7,-,TGCGCCAGCAATACCGGGACAAATGCCTACGAGCAGTACTTC,CASNTGTNAYEQYF
TRBV25-1,-,TRBJ1-6,TRBD1,TGTGCCAGCAGCCAGAGCTCAGGGGGGAGCTCCTATAATTCACCCCTCCACTTT,CASSQSSGGSSYNSPLHF
TRBV2,few,TRBJ2-7,-,TGTGCCAGCAGGTCCAGCGGAAGCTACGAGCAGTACTTC,CASRSSGSYEQYF
TRBV10-3,-,TRBJ2-4,-,TGTGCCATCAGTGAACTAGCCAAAAACATTCAGTACTTC,CAISELAKNIQYF
TRBV20-1,few,TRBJ1-3,-,TGCAGTGCTAGGCAGGTCTCTGGAAACACCATATATTTT,CSARQVSGNTIYF
TRBV15,many,TRBJ2-6,-,TGTGCCACCTCAAGAGGCTCTGGGGCCAACGTCCTGACTTTC,CATSRGSGANVLTF
TRBV29-1,many,TRBJ1-1,-,TGCAGCGTTGCAGGTAGGGACACTGAAGCTTTCTTT,CSVAGRDTEAFF
TRBV7-3,-,TRBJ2-7,TRBD2,TGTGCCAGCACAGTGTCTAGCGGGGCCTACGAGCAGTACTTC,CASTVSSGAYEQYF
TRBV25-1,-,TRBJ1-6,-,TGTGCCAGCAGTGAGGGGGGGCCGGCCCGCTCACCCCTCCACTTT,CASSEGGPARSPLHF